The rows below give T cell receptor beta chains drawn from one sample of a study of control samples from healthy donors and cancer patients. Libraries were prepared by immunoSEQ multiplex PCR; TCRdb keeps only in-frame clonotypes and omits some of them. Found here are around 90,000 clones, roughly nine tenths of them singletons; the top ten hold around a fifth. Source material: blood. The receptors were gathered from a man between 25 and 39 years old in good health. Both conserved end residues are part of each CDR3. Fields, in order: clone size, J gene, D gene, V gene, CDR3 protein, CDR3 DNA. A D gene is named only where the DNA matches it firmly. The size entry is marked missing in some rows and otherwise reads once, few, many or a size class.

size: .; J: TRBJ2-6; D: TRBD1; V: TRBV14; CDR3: CASSHTGAGANVLTF; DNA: TGTGCCAGCAGTCATACAGGGGCTGGGGCCAACGTCCTGACTTTC
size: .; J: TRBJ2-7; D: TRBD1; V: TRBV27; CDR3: CASTRQGPYEQYF; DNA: TGTGCCAGCACCCGACAGGGACCCTACGAGCAGTACTTC
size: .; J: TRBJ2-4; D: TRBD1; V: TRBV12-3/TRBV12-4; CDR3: CASSLPFGTGHF; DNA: TGTGCCAGCAGTTTACCTTTCGGGACAGGTCACTTC
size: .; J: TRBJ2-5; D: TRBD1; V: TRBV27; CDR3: CASSSPWTGQETQYF; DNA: TGTGCCAGCAGTTCCCCCTGGACAGGGCAGGAGACCCAGTACTTC
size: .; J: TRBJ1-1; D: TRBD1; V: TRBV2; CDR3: CASRAFGTANTEAFF; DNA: TGTGCCAGCAGGGCTTTCGGGACAGCGAACACTGAAGCTTTCTTT
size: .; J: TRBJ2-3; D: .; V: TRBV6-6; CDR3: CASSYSQSTDTQYF; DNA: TGTGCCAGCAGTTACTCCCAGTCCACAGATACGCAGTATTTT
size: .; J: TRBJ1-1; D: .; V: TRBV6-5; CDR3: CASSRRGRTQAFF; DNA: TGTGCCAGCAGTCGAAGGGGACGGACCCAAGCTTTCTTT
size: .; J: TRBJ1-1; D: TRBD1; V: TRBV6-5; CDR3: CASSYSENTGGNAFF; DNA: TGTGCCAGCAGTTACTCGGAAAACACAGGGGGCAATGCTTTCTTT
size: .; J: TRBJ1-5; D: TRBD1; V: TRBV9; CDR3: CASSAHRDRGHQPQHF; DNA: TGTGCCAGCAGCGCCCACCGGGACAGGGGCCATCAGCCCCAGCATTTT
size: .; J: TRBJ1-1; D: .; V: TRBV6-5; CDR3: CASSYSSGLTEAFF; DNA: TGTGCCAGCAGTTACTCGTCGGGGCTCACTGAAGCTTTCTTT
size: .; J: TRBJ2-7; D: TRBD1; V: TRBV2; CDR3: CASRGRQGLGEQYF; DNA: TGTGCCAGCAGGGGAAGACAGGGTTTGGGCGAGCAGTACTTC
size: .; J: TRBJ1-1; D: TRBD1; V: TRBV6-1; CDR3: CASSGVSGQGNTEAFF; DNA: TGTGCCAGCAGTGGCGTATCGGGACAGGGGAACACTGAAGCTTTCTTT
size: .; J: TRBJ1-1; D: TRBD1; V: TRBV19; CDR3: CASSTWTGGIDTEAFF; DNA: TGTGCCAGTAGTACCTGGACAGGGGGTATCGACACTGAAGCTTTCTTT
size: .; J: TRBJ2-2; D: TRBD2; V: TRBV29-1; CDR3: CSVEEVGLAGGSTGELFF; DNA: TGCAGCGTTGAAGAGGTGGGACTAGCGGGGGGGTCCACCGGGGAGCTGTTTTTT
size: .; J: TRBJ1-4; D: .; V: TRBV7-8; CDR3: CASSPFATNEKLFF; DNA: TGTGCCAGCAGCCCCTTTGCAACTAATGAAAAACTGTTTTTT
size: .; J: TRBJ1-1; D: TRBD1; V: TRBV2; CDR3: CASSPRQGSYTEAFF; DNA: TGTGCCAGCAGTCCAAGACAGGGGAGTTACACTGAAGCTTTCTTT
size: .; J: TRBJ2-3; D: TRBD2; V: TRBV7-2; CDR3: CASSLVGGGAKDTQYF; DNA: TGTGCCAGCAGCTTAGTTGGCGGGGGGGCAAAAGATACGCAGTATTTT
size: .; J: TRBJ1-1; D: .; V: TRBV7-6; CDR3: CASSLDGAFF; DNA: TGTGCCAGCAGCCTAGACGGAGCTTTCTTT
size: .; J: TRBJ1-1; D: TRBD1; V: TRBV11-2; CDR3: CASRQGVNTEAFF; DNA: TGTGCCAGCAGGCAGGGGGTGAACACTGAAGCTTTCTTT
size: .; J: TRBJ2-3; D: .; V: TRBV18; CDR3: CASSPIRDSVTDTQYF; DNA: TGTGCCAGCTCACCGATCCGGGACTCTGTAACAGATACGCAGTATTTT
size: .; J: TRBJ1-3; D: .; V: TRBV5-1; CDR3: CASSLGRSNSGNTIYF; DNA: TGCGCCAGCAGCTTGGGCAGGAGCAACTCTGGAAACACCATATATTTT
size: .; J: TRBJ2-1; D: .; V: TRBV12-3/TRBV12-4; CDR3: CASSPSVAGEQFF; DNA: TGTGCCAGCAGTCCGTCGGTTGCCGGTGAGCAGTTCTTC
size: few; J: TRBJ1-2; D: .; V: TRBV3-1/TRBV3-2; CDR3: CASSQELGQLSGYTF; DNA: TGTGCCAGCAGCCAAGAACTCGGACAGTTGAGTGGCTACACCTTC
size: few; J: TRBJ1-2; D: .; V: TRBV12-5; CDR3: CASARTAGGVYGYTF; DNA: TGTGCTAGTGCCCGGACGGCGGGAGGGGTTTATGGCTACACCTTC
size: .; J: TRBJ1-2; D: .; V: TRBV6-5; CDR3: CSAKGVGAGFYGYTF; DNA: TGTTCCGCGAAGGGAGTGGGGGCTGGTTTCTATGGCTACACCTTC
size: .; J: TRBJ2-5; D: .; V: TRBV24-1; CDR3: CATSAGGLGYQETQYF; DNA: TGTGCCACCAGTGCCGGGGGCCTCGGGTACCAAGAGACCCAGTACTTC
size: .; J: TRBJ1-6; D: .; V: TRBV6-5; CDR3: CASTRESLSPLHF; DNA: TGTGCCAGCACGCGGGAAAGTCTTTCACCCCTCCACTTT
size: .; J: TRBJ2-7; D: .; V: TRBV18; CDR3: CASSLGQGNYEQYF; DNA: TGTGCCAGCTCCCTGGGGCAGGGGAATTACGAGCAGTACTTC
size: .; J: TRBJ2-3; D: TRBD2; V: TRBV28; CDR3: CASSPGLAGALSADTQYF; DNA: TGTGCCAGCAGCCCAGGACTAGCGGGGGCTCTCTCCGCGGATACGCAGTATTTT
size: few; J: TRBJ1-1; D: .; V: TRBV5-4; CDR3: CASSFGRGPREAFF; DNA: TGTGCCAGCAGCTTTGGGCGGGGCCCTCGGGAAGCTTTCTTT
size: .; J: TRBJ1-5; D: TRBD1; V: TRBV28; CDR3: CASRMTGGFMGNQPQHF; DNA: TGTGCCAGCAGGATGACAGGGGGCTTTATGGGCAATCAGCCCCAGCATTTT